This entry is about one T cell receptor (beta chain). This sample was taken from a study of T cell responses to AZD1222 COVID-19 vaccine. Clones were read by immunoSEQ multiplex PCR, and TCRdb kept only the in-frame ones, dropping some. The sample has around 160,000 clones, about 91% seen once. The sequence was collected from an adult who received the AZD1222 COVID-19 vaccine. The sample in question was peripheral blood, obtained 28 days after the second AZD1222 dose.

DNA for the CDR3: TGTGCCACCAGTGATTTCGGGGGGGTTGAGAGTGAGCAGTTCTTC. Its protein is CATSDFGGVESEQFF. The chain is built from TRBV24-1 and TRBJ2-1, with 8 bases aligning to TRBD2. The CDR3 has 15 residues. J was trimmed by 9 bases and V by 1 base; bases with no gene match: 7. CDR1 and CDR2 (germline): KGHDR, SFDVKD.